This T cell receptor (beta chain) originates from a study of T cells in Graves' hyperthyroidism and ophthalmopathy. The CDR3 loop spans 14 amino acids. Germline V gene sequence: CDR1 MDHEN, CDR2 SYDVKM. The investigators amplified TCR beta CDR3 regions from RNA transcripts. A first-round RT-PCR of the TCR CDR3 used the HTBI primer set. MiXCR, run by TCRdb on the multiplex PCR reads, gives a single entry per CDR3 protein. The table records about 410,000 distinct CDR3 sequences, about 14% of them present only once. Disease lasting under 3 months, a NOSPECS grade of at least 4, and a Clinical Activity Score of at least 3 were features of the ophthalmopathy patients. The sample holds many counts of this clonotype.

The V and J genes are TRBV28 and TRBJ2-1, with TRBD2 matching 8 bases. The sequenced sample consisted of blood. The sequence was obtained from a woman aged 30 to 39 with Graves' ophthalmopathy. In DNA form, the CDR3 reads TGTAAATCATCGGGCGGGGGGATAGGGAATGAGCAGTTCTTC. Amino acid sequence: CKSSGGGIGNEQFF.